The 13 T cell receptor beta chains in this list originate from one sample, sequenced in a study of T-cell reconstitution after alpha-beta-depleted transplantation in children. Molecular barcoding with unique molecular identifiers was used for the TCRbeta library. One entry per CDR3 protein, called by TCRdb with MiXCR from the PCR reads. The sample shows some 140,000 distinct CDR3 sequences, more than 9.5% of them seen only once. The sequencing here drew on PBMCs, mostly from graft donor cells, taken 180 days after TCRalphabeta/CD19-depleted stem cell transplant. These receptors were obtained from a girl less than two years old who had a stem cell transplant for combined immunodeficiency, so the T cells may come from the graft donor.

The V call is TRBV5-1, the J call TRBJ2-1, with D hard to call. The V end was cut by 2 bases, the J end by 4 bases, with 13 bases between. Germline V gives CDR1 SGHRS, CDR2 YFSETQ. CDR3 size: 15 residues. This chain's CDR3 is CASSFDLAPYNEQFF. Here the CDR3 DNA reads TGCGCCAGCAGCTTTGACTTGGCCCCTTACAATGAGCAGTTCTTC. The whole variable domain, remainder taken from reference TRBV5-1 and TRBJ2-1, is KAGVTQTPRYLIKTRGQQVTLSCSPISGHRSVSWYQQTPGQGLQFLFEYFSETQRNKGNFPGRFSGRQFSNSRSEMNVSTLELGDSALYLCASSFDLAPYNEQFFGPGTRLTVL.

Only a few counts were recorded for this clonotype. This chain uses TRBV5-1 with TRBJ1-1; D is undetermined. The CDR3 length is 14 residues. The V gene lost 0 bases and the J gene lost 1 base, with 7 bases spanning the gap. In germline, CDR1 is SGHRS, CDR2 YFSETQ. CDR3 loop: CASSLALENTEAFF. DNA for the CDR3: TGCGCCAGCAGCTTGGCCCTGGAGAACACTGAAGCTTTCTTT. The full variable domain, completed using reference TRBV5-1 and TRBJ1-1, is KAGVTQTPRYLIKTRGQQVTLSCSPISGHRSVSWYQQTPGQGLQFLFEYFSETQRNKGNFPGRFSGRQFSNSRSEMNVSTLELGDSALYLCASSLALENTEAFFGQGTRLTVV.

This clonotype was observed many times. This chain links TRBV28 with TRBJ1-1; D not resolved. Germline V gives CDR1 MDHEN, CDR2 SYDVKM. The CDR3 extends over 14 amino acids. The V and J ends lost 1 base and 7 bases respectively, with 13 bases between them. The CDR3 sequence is CASSLFARYNEAFF. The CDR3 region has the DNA TGTGCCAGCAGTTTATTCGCCAGGTATAATGAAGCTTTCTTT. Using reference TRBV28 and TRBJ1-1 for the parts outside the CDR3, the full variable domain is DVKVTQSSRYLVKRTGEKVFLECVQDMDHENMFWYRQDPGLGLRLIYFSYDVKMKEKGDIPEGYSVSREKKERFSLILESASTNQTSMYLCASSLFARYNEAFFGQGTRLTVV.

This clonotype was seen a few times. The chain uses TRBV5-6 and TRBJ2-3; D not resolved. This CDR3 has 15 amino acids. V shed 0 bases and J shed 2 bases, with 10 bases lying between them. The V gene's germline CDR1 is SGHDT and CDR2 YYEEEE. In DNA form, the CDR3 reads TGTGCCAGCAGCTTGGTCCTTCTAGTCACAGATACGCAGTATTTT. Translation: CASSLVLLVTDTQYF.

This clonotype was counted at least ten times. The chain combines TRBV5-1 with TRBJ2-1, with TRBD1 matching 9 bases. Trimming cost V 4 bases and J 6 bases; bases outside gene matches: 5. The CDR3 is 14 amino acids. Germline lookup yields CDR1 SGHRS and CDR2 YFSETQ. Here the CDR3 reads CASSLRDRANEQFF. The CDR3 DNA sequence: TGCGCCAGCAGCCTCCGGGACAGGGCCAATGAGCAGTTCTTC.

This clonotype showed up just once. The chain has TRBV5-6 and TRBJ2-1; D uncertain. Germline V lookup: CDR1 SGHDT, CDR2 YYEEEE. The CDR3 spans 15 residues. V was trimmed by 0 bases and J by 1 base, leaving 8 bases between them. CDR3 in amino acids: CASSLGRISYNEQFF. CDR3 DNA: TGTGCCAGCAGCTTGGGCCGGATATCCTACAATGAGCAGTTCTTC.

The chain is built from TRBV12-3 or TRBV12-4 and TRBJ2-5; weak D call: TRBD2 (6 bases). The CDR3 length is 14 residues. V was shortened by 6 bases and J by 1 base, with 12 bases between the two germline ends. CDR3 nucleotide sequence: TGTGCCAGCAGCCTGACGACTAGCCAAGAGACCCAGTACTTC. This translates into CASSLTTSQETQYF.

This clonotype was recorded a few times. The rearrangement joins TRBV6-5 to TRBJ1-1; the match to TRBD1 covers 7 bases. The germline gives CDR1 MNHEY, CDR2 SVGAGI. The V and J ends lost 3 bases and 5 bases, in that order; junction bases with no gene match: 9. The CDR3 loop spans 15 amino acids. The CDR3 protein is CASSYSRRGQTEAFF. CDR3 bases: TGTGCCAGCAGTTATAGTCGGAGGGGGCAGACTGAAGCTTTCTTT.

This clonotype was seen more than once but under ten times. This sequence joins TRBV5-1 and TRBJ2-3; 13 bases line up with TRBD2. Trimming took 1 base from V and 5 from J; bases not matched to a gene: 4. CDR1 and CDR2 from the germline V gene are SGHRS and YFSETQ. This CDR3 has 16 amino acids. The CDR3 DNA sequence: TGCGCCAGCAGCTTGAAACTAGCGGGAGGGGTAGATACGCAGTATTTT. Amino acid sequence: CASSLKLAGGVDTQYF.

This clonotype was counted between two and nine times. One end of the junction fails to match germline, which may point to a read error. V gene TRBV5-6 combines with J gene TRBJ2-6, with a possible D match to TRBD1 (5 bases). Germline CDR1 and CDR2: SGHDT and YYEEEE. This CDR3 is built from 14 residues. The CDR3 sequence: CASEPRSGANGLTF. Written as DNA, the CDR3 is TGTGCCAGCGAACCACGCTCTGGGGCCAACGGCCTGACTTTC.

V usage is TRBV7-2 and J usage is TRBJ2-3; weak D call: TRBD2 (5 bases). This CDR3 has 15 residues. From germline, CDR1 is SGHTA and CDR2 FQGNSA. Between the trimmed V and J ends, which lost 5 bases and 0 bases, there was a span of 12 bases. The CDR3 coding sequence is TGTGCCAGCAGCATTGCTCTAGCAAGCACAGATACGCAGTATTTT. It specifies CASSIALASTDTQYF.

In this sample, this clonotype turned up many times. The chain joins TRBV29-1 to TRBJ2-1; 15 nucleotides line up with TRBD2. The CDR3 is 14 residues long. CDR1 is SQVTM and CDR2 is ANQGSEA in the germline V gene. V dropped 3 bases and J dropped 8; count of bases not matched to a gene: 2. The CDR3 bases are TGCAGCGTTGATTGGACTAGCGGGAGGGATGAGCAGTTCTTC. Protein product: CSVDWTSGRDEQFF.

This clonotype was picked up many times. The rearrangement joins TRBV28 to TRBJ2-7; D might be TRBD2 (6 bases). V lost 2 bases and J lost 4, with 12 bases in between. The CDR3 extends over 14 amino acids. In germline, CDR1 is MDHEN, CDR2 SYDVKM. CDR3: CASSLQGLPYEQYF. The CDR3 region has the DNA TGTGCCAGCAGTTTACAGGGACTCCCTTACGAGCAGTACTTC.